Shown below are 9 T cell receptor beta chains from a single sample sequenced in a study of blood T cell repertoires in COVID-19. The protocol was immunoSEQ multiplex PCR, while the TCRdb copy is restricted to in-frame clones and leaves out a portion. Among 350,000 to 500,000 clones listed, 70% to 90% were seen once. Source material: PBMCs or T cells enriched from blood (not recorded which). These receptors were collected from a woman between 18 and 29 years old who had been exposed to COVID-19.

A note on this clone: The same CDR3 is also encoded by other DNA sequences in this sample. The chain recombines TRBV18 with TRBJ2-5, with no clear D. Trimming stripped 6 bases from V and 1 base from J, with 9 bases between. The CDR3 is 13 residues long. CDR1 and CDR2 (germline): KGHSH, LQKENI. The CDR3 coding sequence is TGTGCCAGCTCCCCTAACCTCCAAGAGACCCAGTACTTC. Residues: CASSPNLQETQYF. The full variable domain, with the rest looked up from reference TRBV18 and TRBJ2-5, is NAGVMQNPRHLVRRRGQEARLRCSPMKGHSHVYWYRQLPEEGLKFMVYLQKENIIDESGMPKERFSAEFPKEGPSILRIQQVVRGDSAAYFCASSPNLQETQYFGPGTRLLVL.

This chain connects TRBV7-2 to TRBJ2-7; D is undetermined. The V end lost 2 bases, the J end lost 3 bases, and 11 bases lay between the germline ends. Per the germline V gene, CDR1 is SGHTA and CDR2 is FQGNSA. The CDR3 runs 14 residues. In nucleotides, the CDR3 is TGTGCCAGCAGCTTAATGGCAGGCTACTACGAGCAGTACTTC. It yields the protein CASSLMAGYYEQYF.

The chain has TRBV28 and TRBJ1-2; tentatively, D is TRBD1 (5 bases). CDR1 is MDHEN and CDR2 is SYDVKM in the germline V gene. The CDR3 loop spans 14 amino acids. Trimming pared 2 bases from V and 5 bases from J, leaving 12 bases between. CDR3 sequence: CASSLTQEGYGYTF. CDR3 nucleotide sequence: TGTGCCAGCAGTTTAACACAGGAAGGGTATGGCTACACCTTC.

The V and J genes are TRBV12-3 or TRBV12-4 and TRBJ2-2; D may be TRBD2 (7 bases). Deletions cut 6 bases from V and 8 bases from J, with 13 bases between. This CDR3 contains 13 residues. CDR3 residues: CASSEGGIGELFF. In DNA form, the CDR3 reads TGTGCCAGCAGCGAGGGGGGGATTGGGGAGCTGTTTTTT.

The CDR3 reads CASSIAGQVNEQYF. CDR3 sequence (DNA): TGTGCCAGTAGTATAGCGGGACAGGTGAACGAGCAGTACTTC. The chain is built from TRBV19 and TRBJ2-7; 8 bases map to TRBD1. The V segment lost 1 base and the J segment 5 bases; nucleotides outside the gene matches: 4. The CDR3 consists of 14 residues. Per germline, CDR1 LNHDA and CDR2 SQIVND (reference sequence).

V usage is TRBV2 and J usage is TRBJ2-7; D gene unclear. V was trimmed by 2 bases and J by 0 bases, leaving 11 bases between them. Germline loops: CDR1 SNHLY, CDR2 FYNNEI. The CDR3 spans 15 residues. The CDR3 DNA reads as TGTGCCAGCAGTGAAAGACACTTGAGCTCCTACGAGCAGTACTTC. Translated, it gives CASSERHLSSYEQYF. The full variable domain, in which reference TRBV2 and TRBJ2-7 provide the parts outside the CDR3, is EPEVTQTPSHQVTQMGQEVILRCVPISNHLYFYWYRQILGQKVEFLVSFYNNEISEKSEIFDDQFSVERPDGSNFTLKIRSTKLEDSAMYFCASSERHLSSYEQYFGPGTRLTVT.

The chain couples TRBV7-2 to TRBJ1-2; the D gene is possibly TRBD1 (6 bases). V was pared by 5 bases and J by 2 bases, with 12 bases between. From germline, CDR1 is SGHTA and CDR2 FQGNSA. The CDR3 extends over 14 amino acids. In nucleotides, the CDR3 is TGTGCCAGCAGCCCTCAGACAGGAAACTATGGCTACACCTTC. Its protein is CASSPQTGNYGYTF.

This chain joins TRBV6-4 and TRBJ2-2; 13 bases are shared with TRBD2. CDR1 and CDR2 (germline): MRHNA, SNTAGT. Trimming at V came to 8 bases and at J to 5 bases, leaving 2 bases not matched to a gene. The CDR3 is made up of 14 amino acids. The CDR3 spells CASQGLAGTGELFF. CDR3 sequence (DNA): TGTGCCAGCCAGGGACTAGCGGGGACCGGGGAGCTGTTTTTT.

Here the CDR3 DNA reads TGTGCCTCGGGACAGGGTTTTTACGAGCAGTACTTC. Encoded protein: CASGQGFYEQYF. The chain uses TRBV30 and TRBJ2-7, with TRBD1 matching 9 bases. This CDR3 is built from 12 residues. Germline loops: CDR1 GTSNPN, CDR2 SVGIG (reference sequence). Trimming took 7 bases from V and 4 from J; bases not matched to a gene: 5.